This entry lists 20 T cell receptor beta chains sequenced from one sample in a study of T cells in Graves' hyperthyroidism and ophthalmopathy. Regions amplified from RNA transcripts were the TCR beta CDR3 regions. HTBI primers were used for first-round RT-PCR of the TCR CDR3. TCRdb used MiXCR to reprocess the multiplex PCR reads, holding one entry per CDR3 protein. The data show 350,000 to 400,000 distinct CDR3 sequences, with about 18% seen just once and 35% to 50% held by the top ten. Input material: blood. The source is a man aged 18 to 35 with Graves' ophthalmopathy.

This clonotype was counted many times. The chain combines TRBV2 with TRBJ1-5; D gene ambiguous. CDR1 and CDR2 from the germline V gene are SNHLY and FYNNEI. V gave up 1 base and J gave up 6 bases, with 10 bases separating them. The CDR3 consists of 14 residues. DNA for the CDR3: TGTGCCAGCAGTGAAGTCCAAGCCCCTCAGCCCCAGCATTTT. Its protein is CASSEVQAPQPQHF.

This clonotype occurred a few times. This chain joins TRBV10-1 and TRBJ2-1; D not resolved. This CDR3 has 13 amino acids. CDR1 WNHNN and CDR2 SYGVQD come from the germline V gene (reference sequence). Trimming shortened V by 8 bases and J by 5 bases, and 13 bases separated the two germline ends. CDR3 sequence (DNA): TGCGCCAGCGGCAAGGGATCTAACAATGAGCAGTTCTTC. This sequence encodes CASGKGSNNEQFF.

V is TRBV5-1 and J is TRBJ2-7; 7 nucleotides agree with TRBD1. Losses at the gene ends were 4 bases for V and 2 bases for J; bases not matched to a gene: 6. CDR1 SGHRS and CDR2 YFSETQ come from the germline V gene. The CDR3 is 14 amino acids. CDR3 nucleotide sequence: TGCGCCAGCAGCACTTGGACAGGTGCCTACGAGCAGTACTTC. Translating gives CASSTWTGAYEQYF.

This clonotype was seen ten or more times. The J gene is TRBJ2-2, the V gene TRBV2; 8 bases match TRBD1. V was pared by 1 base and J by 3 bases, with 7 bases of the junction left unmatched. Per the germline V gene, CDR1 is SNHLY and CDR2 is FYNNEI. The CDR3 runs to 17 residues. The CDR3 DNA is TGTGCCAGCAGTGAAGACGCAGGGGGCGCCGACACCGGGGAGCTGTTTTTT. It yields the protein CASSEDAGGADTGELFF.

This clonotype was found many times. The chain is built from TRBV9 and TRBJ2-7; D not certain. The CDR3 spans 14 residues. The V end was cut by 4 bases, the J end by 2 bases, with 13 bases between. From germline, CDR1 is SGDLS and CDR2 YYNGEE. CDR3 loop: CASSPDLRPYEQYF. DNA of the CDR3: TGTGCCAGCAGCCCGGACCTTCGCCCCTACGAGCAGTACTTC. Full variable domain (missing parts from reference TRBV9 and TRBJ2-7): DSGVTQTPKHLITATGQRVTLRCSPRSGDLSVYWYQQSLDQGLQFLIQYYNGEERAKGNILERFSAQQFPDLHSELNLSSLELGDSALYFCASSPDLRPYEQYFGPGTRLTVT.

The chain has TRBV6-2 or TRBV6-3 and TRBJ2-7; D is unclear. Germline CDR1 and CDR2: MNHEY and SVGEGT. The CDR3 is made up of 15 amino acids. Trimming pared 0 bases from V and 2 bases from J, leaving 11 bases between. Written as DNA, the CDR3 is TGTGCCAGCAGTTACTCGAGTACAGAGCCCTACGAGCAGTACTTC. Residues: CASSYSSTEPYEQYF.

This clonotype was seen ten or more times. This chain connects TRBV3-1 to TRBJ1-1; D is uncertain. Germline CDR1 reads LGHDT; CDR2 reads YNNKEL (reference sequence). The length of the CDR3 is 16 residues. The V end was cut by 3 bases, the J end by 6 bases, with 20 bases between. CDR3 residues: CASSQFRSERESEAFF. The CDR3 DNA reads TGTGCCAGCAGCCAGTTTCGGTCGGAACGAGAGTCTGAAGCTTTCTTT.

Many counts were recorded for this clonotype. This rearrangement joins TRBV6-1 to TRBJ1-5; D call uncertain. Trimming removed 6 bases at V and 1 base at J, with 13 bases between. Germline CDR1 and CDR2: MNHNS and SASEGT. The CDR3 spans 15 residues. CDR3 amino acids: CASSLEDGSNQPQHF. DNA of the CDR3: TGTGCCAGCAGCCTGGAGGACGGGAGCAATCAGCCCCAGCATTTT.

CDR3 protein: CSASEGADTQYF. In DNA, the CDR3 is TGCAGTGCTAGTGAGGGGGCAGATACGCAGTATTTT. The chain is built from TRBV20-1 and TRBJ2-3; TRBD1 is a possible D gene (6 bases). The CDR3 contains 12 residues. With 3 bases removed from V and 4 bases from J, the gap between germline ends came to 8 bases. CDR1 and CDR2 from the germline V gene are DFQATT and SNEGSKA (reference sequence).

The V call is TRBV5-4, the J call TRBJ2-3; TRBD2 aligns across 14 bases. CDR3 length: 17 residues. With 4 bases clipped from V and 4 bases from J, the junction kept 8 bases outside the gene matches. Germline V gene sequence: CDR1 SGHNT, CDR2 YYREEE (reference sequence). Written as DNA, the CDR3 is TGTGCCAGCAGCCGGACTAGCGGGGGGCGTGGGGCAGATACGCAGTATTTT. Translating it yields CASSRTSGGRGADTQYF.

The table lists this clonotype with many counts. The chain employs TRBV13 and TRBJ2-5, with 7 nucleotides matching TRBD2. V lost 5 bases, J lost 1 base, and 7 bases stayed unmatched. Germline assignment: CDR1 PRHDT and CDR2 FYEKMQ (reference sequence). There are 15 residues in the CDR3. This CDR3 is CASSPTGGTQETQYF. CDR3 DNA: TGTGCCAGCAGCCCTACCGGGGGGACCCAAGAGACCCAGTACTTC.

The chain joins TRBV3-1 to TRBJ1-2; D remains ambiguous. With 0 bases removed from V and 3 bases from J, the gap between germline ends came to 23 bases. Looked up from germline, CDR1 is LGHDT and CDR2 is YNNKEL (reference sequence). The CDR3 runs to 19 residues. In DNA form, the CDR3 reads TGTGCCAGCAGCCAAGATCTCACCTTCGCCCCGGGGAGCGACTATGGCTACACCTTC. Translation gives CASSQDLTFAPGSDYGYTF.

This clonotype was counted many times. The gene calls are TRBV7-8 and TRBJ1-1; D gene uncertain. V lost 5 bases to trimming and J lost 1 base, with 17 bases between them. This CDR3 spans 16 amino acids. Germline assignment: CDR1 SGHVS and CDR2 FQNEAQ. CDR3 coding DNA: TGTGCCAGCAGCATGGGCCTGCGCGGAAAGAACACTGAAGCTTTCTTT. Translated: CASSMGLRGKNTEAFF. The variable domain in full, with the rest retrieved from reference TRBV7-8 and TRBJ1-1, is GAGVSQSPRYKVAKRGQDVALRCDPISGHVSLFWYQQALGQGPEFLTYFQNEAQLDKSGLPSDRFFAERPEGSVSTLKIQRTQQEDSAVYLCASSMGLRGKNTEAFFGQGTRLTVV.

This clonotype was observed a handful of times. The chain has TRBV6-1 and TRBJ1-2; 7 bases match TRBD1. This CDR3 is built from 13 residues. Trimming removed 10 bases from V and 7 bases from J; junction bases left unmatched: 12. Germline values: CDR1 MNHNS, CDR2 SASEGT. In nucleotides, the CDR3 is TGTGCCACCAAAACGGGACAGCCTTCTGGCTACACCTTC. Protein sequence: CATKTGQPSGYTF.

This clonotype has a handful of counts. The chain couples TRBV5-1 to TRBJ1-2, with D tentatively TRBD1 (5 bases). Deletions cut 2 bases from V and 7 bases from J, with 15 bases between. CDR3 length: 14 residues. Per the germline V gene, CDR1 is SGHRS and CDR2 is YFSETQ. The DNA of the CDR3 is TGCGCCAGCAGCTTTACAGAGGGGTATCGTGGCTACACCTTC. Translated: CASSFTEGYRGYTF.

This chain uses TRBV27 with TRBJ2-5; D is ambiguous. The CDR3 has 13 amino acids. CDR1 MNHEY and CDR2 SMNVEV come from the germline V gene (reference sequence). Trimming removed 6 bases from V and 2 bases from J, with 10 bases in between. CDR3 protein: CASRGFGQETQYF. CDR3 coding DNA: TGTGCCAGCAGGGGCTTTGGACAAGAGACCCAGTACTTC.

This clonotype was picked up many times. This chain uses TRBV2 with TRBJ1-2, with 9 bases matching TRBD1. Germline trimming cut 4 bases from V and 4 bases from J; bases unmatched to any gene: 4. The CDR3 extends over 14 amino acids. From germline, CDR1 is SNHLY and CDR2 FYNNEI. The CDR3 coding sequence is TGTGCCAGCAGTGCACAGGGGGCTGGCTATGGCTACACCTTC. Protein product: CASSAQGAGYGYTF.

As concerns this clonotype: A junction end diverges from the germline sequence, so it may reflect a read error. The rearrangement joins TRBV11-2 to TRBJ2-3; D possibly corresponds to TRBD2 (6 bases). This CDR3 is 16 amino acids long. CDR1 is SGHAT, CDR2 FQNNGV, per germline. Here the CDR3 reads CAGSPERWGGTDTQYF. The CDR3 DNA reads as TGTGCCGGCAGCCCTGAGCGGTGGGGGGGCACAGATACGCAGTATTTT.

This clonotype was recorded at least ten times. The J gene is TRBJ2-2, the V gene TRBV7-2, with TRBD2 identical over 7 bases. Germline assignment: CDR1 SGHTA and CDR2 FQGNSA. The CDR3 runs 15 residues. J gave up 2 bases and V 3 bases, and 3 bases lay outside the gene matches. The CDR3, as DNA: TGTGCCAGCAGCTTTAAGCGGGGTAACACCGGGGAGCTGTTTTTT. Translating gives CASSFKRGNTGELFF. The variable domain in full, with the rest retrieved from reference TRBV7-2 and TRBJ2-2, is GAGVSQSPSNKVTEKGKDVELRCDPISGHTALYWYRQSLGQGLEFLIYFQGNSAPDKSGLPSDRFSAERTGGSVSTLTIQRTQQEDSAVYLCASSFKRGNTGELFFGEGSRLTVL.

This clonotype was counted ten times or more. The chain recombines TRBV20-1 with TRBJ1-6; TRBD1 matches at 8 bases. V was clipped by 4 bases and J by 10 bases; unmatched bases: 6. The CDR3 is 13 residues long. The germline CDR1 and CDR2 sequences are DFQATT and SNEGSKA (reference sequence). The CDR3 sequence is CSAIRGLGSPLHF. CDR3 nucleotide sequence: TGCAGTGCTATCAGGGGGCTCGGATCACCCCTCCACTTT.